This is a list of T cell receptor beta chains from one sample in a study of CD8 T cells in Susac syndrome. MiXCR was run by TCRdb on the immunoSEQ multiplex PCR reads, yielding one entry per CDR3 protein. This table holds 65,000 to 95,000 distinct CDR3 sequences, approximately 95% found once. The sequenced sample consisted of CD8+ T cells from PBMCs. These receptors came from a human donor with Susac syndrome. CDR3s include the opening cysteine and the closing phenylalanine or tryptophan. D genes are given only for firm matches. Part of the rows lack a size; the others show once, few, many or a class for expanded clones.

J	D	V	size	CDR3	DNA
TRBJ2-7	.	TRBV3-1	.	CASSPTGLRLEQYF	TGTGCCAGCAGCCCGACAGGCCTAAGGCTCGAGCAGTACTTC
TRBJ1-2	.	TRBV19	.	CASSPLANYGYTF	TGTGCCAGTAGCCCCCTCGCTAACTATGGCTACACCTTC
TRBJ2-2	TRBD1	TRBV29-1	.	CSAGTGDTGELFF	TGCAGCGCGGGGACAGGGGATACCGGGGAGCTGTTTTTT
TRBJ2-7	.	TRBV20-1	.	CSAREQWDSYEQYF	TGCAGTGCTAGAGAACAGTGGGATTCCTACGAGCAGTACTTC
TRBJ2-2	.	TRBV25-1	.	CARPAGELFF	TGTGCCCGGCCGGCCGGGGAGCTGTTTTTT
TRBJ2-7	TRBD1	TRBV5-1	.	CASSLGGQAYYEQYF	TGCGCCAGCAGCTTGGGTGGACAGGCTTACTACGAGCAGTACTTC
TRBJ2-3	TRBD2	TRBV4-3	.	CASSQVWGTSGSDTQYF	TGCGCCAGCAGCCAAGTCTGGGGGACTAGCGGTTCAGATACGCAGTATTTT
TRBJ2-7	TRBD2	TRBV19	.	CASSTGTMFYEQYF	TGTGCCAGTAGTACCGGGACTATGTTCTACGAGCAGTACTTC
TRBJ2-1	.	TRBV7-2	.	CASSSTVSSYNEQFF	TGTGCCAGCAGCTCAACTGTGAGCTCCTACAATGAGCAGTTCTTC
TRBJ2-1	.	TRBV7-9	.	CASRNQDNEQFF	TGTGCCAGCAGGAACCAGGACAATGAGCAGTTCTTC
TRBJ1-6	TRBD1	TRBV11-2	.	CASSALGQAGPNSPLHF	TGTGCCAGCAGCGCCCTTGGACAGGCCGGACCTAATTCACCCCTCCACTTT
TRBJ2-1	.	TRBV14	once	CASSQDPSSYSYNEQFF	TGTGCCAGCAGCCAAGATCCGAGTTCCTACTCCTACAATGAGCAGTTCTTC
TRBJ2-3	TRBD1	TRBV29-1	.	CSVEGTDTDTQYF	TGCAGCGTTGAGGGGACAGACACAGATACGCAGTATTTT
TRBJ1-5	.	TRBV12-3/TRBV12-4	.	CASSPGASNQPQHF	TGTGCCAGCAGTCCAGGGGCGAGCAATCAGCCCCAGCATTTT
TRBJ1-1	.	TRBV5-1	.	CASSPGSLNTEAFF	TGCGCCAGCAGCCCCGGCAGTTTGAACACTGAAGCTTTCTTT